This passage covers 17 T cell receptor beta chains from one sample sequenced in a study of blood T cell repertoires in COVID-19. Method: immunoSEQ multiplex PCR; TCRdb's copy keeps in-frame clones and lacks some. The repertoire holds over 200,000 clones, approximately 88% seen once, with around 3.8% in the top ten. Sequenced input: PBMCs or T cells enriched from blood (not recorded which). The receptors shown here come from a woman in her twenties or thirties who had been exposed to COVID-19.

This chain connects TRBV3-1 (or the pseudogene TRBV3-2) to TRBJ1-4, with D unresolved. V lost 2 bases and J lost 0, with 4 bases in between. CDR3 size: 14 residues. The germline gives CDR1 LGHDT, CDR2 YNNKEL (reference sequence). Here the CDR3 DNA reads TGTGCCAGCAGCCAATATGCAACTAATGAAAAACTGTTTTTT. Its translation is CASSQYATNEKLFF.

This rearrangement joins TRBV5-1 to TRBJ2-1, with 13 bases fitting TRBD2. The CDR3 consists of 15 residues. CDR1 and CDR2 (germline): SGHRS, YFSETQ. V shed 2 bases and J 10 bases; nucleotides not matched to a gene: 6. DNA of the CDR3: TGCGCCAGCAGCTTAGGGACTAGCGGGAAAAAGGAGCAGTTCTTC. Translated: CASSLGTSGKKEQFF.

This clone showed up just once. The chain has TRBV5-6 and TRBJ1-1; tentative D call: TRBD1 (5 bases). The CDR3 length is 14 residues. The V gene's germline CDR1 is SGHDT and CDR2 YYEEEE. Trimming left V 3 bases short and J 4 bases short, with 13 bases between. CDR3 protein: CASSSPPGGTEAFF. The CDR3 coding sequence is TGTGCCAGCAGCTCACCCCCCGGGGGCACTGAAGCTTTCTTT. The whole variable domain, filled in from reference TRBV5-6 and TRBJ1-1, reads DAGVTQSPTHLIKTRGQQVTLRCSPKSGHDTVSWYQQALGQGPQFIFQYYEEEERQRGNFPDRFSGHQFPNYSSELNVNALLLGDSALYLCASSSPPGGTEAFFGQGTRLTVV.

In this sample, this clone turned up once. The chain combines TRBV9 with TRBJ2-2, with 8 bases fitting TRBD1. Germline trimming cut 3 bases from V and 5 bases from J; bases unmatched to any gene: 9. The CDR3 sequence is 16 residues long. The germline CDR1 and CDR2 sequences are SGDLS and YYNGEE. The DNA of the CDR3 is TGTGCCAGCAGCGGGGAGCAGGGGGCTTCGACCGGGGAGCTGTTTTTT. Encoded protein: CASSGEQGASTGELFF.

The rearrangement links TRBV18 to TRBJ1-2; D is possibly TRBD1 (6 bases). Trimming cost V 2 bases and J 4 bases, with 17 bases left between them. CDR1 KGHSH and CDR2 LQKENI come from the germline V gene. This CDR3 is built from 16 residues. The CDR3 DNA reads TGTGCCAGCTCACCAGGTGCGACAGGCGTAGGCTATGGCTACACCTTC. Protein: CASSPGATGVGYGYTF.

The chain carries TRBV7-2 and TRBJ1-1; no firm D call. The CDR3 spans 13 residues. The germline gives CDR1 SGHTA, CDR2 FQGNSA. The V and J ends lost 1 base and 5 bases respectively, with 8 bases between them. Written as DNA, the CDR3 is TGTGCCAGCAGCTTAGATCCGGGAACTGAAGCTTTCTTT. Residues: CASSLDPGTEAFF.

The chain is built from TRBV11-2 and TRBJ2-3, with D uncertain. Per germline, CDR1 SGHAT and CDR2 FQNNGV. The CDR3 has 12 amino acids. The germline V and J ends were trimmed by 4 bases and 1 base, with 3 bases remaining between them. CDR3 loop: CASSSGTDTQYF. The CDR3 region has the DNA TGTGCCAGCAGCTCGGGCACAGATACGCAGTATTTT.

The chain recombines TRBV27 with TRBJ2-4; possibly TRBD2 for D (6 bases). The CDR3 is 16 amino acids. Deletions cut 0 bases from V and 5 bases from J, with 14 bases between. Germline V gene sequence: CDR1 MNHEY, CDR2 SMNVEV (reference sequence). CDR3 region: CASSLSIAAGQNIQYF. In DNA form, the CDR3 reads TGTGCCAGCAGTTTATCGATCGCGGCGGGGCAAAACATTCAGTACTTC.

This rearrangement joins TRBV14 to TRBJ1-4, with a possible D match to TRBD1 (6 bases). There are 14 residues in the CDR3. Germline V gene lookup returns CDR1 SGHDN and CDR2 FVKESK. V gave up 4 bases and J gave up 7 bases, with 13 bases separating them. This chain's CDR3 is CASSRAGAREKLFF. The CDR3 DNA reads TGTGCCAGCAGCCGTGCAGGGGCACGTGAAAAACTGTTTTTT.

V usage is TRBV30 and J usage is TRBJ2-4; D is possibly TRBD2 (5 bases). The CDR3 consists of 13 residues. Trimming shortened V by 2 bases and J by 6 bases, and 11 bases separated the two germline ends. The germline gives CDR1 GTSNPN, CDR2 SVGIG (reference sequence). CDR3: CAWSPGRGNIQYF. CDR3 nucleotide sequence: TGTGCCTGGAGTCCAGGCCGGGGAAACATTCAGTACTTC.

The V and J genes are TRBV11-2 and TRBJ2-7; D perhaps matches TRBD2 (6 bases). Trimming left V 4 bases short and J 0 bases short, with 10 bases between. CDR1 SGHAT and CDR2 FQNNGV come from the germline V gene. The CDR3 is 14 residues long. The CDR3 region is CASSSRTISYEQYF. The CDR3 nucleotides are TGTGCCAGCAGCTCCCGGACTATCTCCTACGAGCAGTACTTC.

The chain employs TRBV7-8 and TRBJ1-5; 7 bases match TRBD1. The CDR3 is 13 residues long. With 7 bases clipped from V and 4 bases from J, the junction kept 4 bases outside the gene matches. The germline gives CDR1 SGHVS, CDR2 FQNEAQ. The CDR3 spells CASKQGINQPQHF. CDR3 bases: TGTGCCAGCAAACAGGGGATTAATCAGCCCCAGCATTTT.

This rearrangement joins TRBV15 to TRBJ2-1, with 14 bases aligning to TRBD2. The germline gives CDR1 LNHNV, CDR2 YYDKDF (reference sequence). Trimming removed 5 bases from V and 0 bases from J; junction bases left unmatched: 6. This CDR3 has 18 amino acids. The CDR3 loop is CATSGRLAGGPSYNEQFF. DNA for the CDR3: TGTGCCACCAGCGGCCGACTAGCGGGAGGGCCCTCCTACAATGAGCAGTTCTTC.

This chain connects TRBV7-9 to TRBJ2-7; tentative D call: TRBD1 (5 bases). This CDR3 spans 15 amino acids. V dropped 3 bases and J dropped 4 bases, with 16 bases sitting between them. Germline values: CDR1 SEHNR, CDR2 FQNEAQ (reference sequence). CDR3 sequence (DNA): TGTGCCAGCAGCTTCGAGACAAGGGGCGTGTACGAGCAGTACTTC. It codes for CASSFETRGVYEQYF.

For the CDR3, the DNA is TGTGCCAGCAGCTTAGAGGGAGGGCTAAATCAGCCCCAGCATTTT. Its translation is CASSLEGGLNQPQHF. The chain is built from TRBV7-9 and TRBJ1-5; D unresolved. Between the trimmed V and J ends, which lost 1 base and 4 bases, there was a span of 11 bases. Germline assignment: CDR1 SEHNR and CDR2 FQNEAQ (reference sequence). This CDR3 comprises 15 residues.

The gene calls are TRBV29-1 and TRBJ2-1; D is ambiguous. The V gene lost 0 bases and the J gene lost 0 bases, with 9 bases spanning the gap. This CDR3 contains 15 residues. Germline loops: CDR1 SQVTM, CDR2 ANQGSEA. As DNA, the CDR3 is TGCAGCGTTGAAGAAGCACGGAGCTCCTACAATGAGCAGTTCTTC. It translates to CSVEEARSSYNEQFF.

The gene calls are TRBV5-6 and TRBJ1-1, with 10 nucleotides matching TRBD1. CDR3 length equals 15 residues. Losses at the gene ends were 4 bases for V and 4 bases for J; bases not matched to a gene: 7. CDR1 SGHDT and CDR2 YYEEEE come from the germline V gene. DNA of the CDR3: TGTGCCAGCAGCCACGACAGGGGGCTCGGCACTGAAGCTTTCTTT. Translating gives CASSHDRGLGTEAFF.